This T cell receptor beta chain was recorded in a study of CD8 T cells in ankylosing spondylitis. Broader study findings: What appeared characteristic of ankylosing spondylitis blood was a TCR beta motif of several highly homologous variants. Prior work had noted some motif variants in reactive arthritis blood and synovial fluid. It was reported that disease-linked clones were significantly enriched in matched ankylosing spondylitis synovial fluid. CD8+ cells made up the disease-linked clones, which were relatively rare in peripheral blood.

A word on this clonotype: Its antigen remains unknown.

Making use of molecular barcodes, quantitative 5'-RACE generated TCR beta libraries. TCRdb reprocessed the 5' RACE reads via MiXCR and lists one record per CDR3 protein. The sample shows about 500,000 distinct CDR3 sequences, about an eighth of them seen only once. Per germline, CDR1 GTSNPN and CDR2 SVGIG (reference sequence). The V gene lost 1 base and the J gene lost 0 bases, with 10 bases spanning the gap. The CDR3 has 16 amino acids. V gene TRBV30 combines with J gene TRBJ2-6; a possible D gene is TRBD1 (6 bases). The sequencing sample was made of blood, either unsorted or a sorted T cell fraction (not recorded which). The clonotype was recovered from a male donor with ankylosing spondylitis. This chain's CDR3 is CAWSGNRVSGANVLTF. CDR3 nucleotide sequence: TGTGCCTGGAGTGGGAACAGGGTCTCTGGGGCCAACGTCCTGACTTTC.